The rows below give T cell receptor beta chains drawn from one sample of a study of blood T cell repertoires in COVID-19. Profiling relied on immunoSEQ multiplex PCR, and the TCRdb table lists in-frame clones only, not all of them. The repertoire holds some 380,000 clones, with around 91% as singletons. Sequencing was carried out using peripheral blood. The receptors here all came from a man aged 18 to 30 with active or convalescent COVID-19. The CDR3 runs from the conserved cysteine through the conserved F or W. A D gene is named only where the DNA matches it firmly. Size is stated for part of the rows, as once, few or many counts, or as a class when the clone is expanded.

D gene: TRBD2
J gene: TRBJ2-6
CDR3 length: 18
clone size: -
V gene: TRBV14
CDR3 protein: CASRPWGLAGAGANVLTF
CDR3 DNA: TGTGCCAGCAGACCCTGGGGGCTAGCGGGAGCTGGGGCCAACGTCCTGACTTTC

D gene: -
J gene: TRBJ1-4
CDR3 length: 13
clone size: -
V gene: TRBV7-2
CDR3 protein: CASSLTQNEKLFF
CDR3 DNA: TGTGCCAGCAGCTTAACACAGAATGAAAAACTGTTTTTT

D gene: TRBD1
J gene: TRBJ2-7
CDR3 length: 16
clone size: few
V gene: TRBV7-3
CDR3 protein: CASSLVPGQGFYEQYF
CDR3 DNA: TGTGCCAGCAGCTTAGTCCCGGGACAGGGTTTCTACGAGCAGTACTTC

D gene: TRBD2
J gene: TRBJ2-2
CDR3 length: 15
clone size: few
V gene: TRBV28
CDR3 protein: CASSLFRTSAGELFF
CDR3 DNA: TGTGCCAGCAGTTTATTTAGGACTAGCGCCGGGGAGCTGTTTTTT

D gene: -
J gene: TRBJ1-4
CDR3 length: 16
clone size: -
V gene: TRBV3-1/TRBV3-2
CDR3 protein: CASSQDKGRGLEKLFF
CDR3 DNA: TGTGCCAGCAGCCAAGATAAAGGGCGTGGACTAGAAAAACTGTTTTTT

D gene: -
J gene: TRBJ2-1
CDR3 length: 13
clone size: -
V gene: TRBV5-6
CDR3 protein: CASSSTNYNEQFF
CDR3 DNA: TGTGCCAGCAGCTCAACAAACTACAATGAGCAGTTCTTC

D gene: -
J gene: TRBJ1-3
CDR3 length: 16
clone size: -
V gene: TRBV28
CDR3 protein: CASSFSDRSSGNTIYF
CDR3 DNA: TGTGCCAGCAGTTTTTCAGACCGGAGCTCTGGAAACACCATATATTTT

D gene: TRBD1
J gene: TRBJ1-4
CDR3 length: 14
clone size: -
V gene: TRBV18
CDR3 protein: CASSPGTGVEKLFF
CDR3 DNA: TGTGCCAGCTCACCCGGGACAGGGGTTGAAAAACTGTTTTTT

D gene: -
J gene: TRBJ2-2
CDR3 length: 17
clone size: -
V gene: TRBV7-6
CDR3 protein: CASSLAARQKNTGELFF
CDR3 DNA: TGTGCCAGCAGCTTAGCGGCGAGACAGAAGAACACCGGGGAGCTGTTTTTT

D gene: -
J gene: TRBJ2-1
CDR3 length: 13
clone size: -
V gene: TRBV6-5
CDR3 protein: CASRRDRYNEQFF
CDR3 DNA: TGTGCCAGCAGGAGAGACAGATACAATGAGCAGTTCTTC

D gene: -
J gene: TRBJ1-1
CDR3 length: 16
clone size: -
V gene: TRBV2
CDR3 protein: CASSEVPDGLATEAFF
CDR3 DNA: TGTGCCAGCAGTGAGGTCCCTGACGGACTAGCCACTGAAGCTTTCTTT

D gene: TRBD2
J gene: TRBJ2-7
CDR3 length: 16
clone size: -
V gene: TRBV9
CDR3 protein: CASGPPRTSGMIEQYF
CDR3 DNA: TGTGCCAGCGGCCCACCCCGGACTAGCGGGATGATCGAGCAGTACTTC

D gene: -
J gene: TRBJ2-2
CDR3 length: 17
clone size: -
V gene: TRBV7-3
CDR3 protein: CASSLTSNYANTGELFF
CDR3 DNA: TGTGCCAGCAGCTTAACGTCGAACTATGCGAACACCGGGGAGCTGTTTTTT

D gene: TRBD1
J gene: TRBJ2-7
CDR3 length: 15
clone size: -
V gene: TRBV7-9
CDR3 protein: CASSFGDRSSYEQYF
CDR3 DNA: TGTGCCAGCAGCTTTGGGGACAGGAGCTCCTACGAGCAGTACTTC

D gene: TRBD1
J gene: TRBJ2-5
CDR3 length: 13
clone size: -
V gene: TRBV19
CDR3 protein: CASSGTGKETQYF
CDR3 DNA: TGTGCCAGTAGCGGGACAGGGAAAGAGACCCAGTACTTC

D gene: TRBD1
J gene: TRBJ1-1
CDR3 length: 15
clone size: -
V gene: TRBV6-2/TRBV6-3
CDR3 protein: CASSLRGLKNTEAFF
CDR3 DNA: TGTGCCAGCAGCCTCAGGGGGCTAAAGAACACTGAAGCTTTCTTT

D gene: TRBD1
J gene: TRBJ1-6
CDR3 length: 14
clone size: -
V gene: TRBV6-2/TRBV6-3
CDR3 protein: CASSRDRALDTLHF
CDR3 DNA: TGTGCCAGCAGCCGGGACAGGGCCTTAGATACCCTCCACTTT

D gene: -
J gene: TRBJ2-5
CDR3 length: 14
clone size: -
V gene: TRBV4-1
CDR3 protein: CASSRTEVQETQYF
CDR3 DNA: TGCGCCAGCAGCCGGACAGAAGTCCAAGAGACCCAGTACTTC

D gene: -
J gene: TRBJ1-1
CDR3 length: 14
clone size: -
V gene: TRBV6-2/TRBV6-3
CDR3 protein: CASSYYGGNTEAFF
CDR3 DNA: TGTGCCAGCAGTTACTACGGGGGGAACACTGAAGCTTTCTTT

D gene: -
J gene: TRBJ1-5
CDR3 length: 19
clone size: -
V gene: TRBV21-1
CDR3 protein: CASSLEPGCTARSNQPQHF
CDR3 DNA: TGTGCCAGCAGCCTCGAGCCAGGGTGCACCGCTCGTAGCAATCAGCCCCAGCATTTT

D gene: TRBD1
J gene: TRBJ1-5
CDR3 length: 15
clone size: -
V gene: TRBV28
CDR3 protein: CASSAGTASNQPQHF
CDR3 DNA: TGTGCCAGCAGTGCAGGGACAGCAAGCAATCAGCCCCAGCATTTT

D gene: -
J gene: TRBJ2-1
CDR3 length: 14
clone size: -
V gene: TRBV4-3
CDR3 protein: CASSQDLGASEQFF
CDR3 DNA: TGCGCCAGCAGCCAAGATCTGGGGGCAAGTGAGCAGTTCTTC

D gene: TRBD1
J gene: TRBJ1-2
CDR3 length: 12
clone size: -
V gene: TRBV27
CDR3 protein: CASRQGGYGYTF
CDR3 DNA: TGTGCCAGCCGACAGGGCGGCTATGGCTACACCTTC

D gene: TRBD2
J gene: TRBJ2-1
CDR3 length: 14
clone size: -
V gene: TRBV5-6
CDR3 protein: CASSFDAGDNEQFF
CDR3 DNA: TGTGCCAGCAGCTTTGACGCGGGAGACAATGAGCAGTTCTTC

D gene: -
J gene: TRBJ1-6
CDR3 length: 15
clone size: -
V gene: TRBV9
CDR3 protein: CASSPRGGTGSPLHF
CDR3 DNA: TGTGCCAGCAGCCCTCGGGGAGGGACGGGTTCACCCCTCCACTTT

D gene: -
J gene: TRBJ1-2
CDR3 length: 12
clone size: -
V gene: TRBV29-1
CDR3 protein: CSSVGLNYGYTF
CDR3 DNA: TGCAGCTCTGTGGGCCTTAACTATGGCTACACCTTC

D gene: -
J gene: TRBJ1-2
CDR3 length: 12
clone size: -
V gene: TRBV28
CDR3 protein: CASSNGGYGYTF
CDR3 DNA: TGTGCCAGCAGTAATGGGGGGTACGGCTACACCTTC

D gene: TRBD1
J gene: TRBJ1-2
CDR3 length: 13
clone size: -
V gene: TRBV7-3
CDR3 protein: CASSPGTVRGYTF
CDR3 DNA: TGTGCCAGCAGCCCCGGGACAGTGCGTGGCTACACCTTC

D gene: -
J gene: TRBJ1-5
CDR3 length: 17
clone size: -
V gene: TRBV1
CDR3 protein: CTSRIRQGVWSNQPQHF
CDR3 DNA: TGCACCAGCAGAATAAGACAGGGGGTTTGGAGCAATCAGCCCCAGCATTTT

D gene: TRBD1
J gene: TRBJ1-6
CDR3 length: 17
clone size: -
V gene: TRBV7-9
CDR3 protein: CASSLRGTGIYNSPLHF
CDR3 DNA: TGTGCCAGCAGCTTAAGAGGGACAGGAATCTATAATTCACCCCTCCACTTT